One and the same sample provided the 5 T cell receptor beta chains below, sequenced in a study of T-cell reconstitution after alpha-beta-depleted transplantation in children. Preparation of the TCRbeta library was carried out with unique molecular identifiers. TCRdb analysed the PCR reads with MiXCR anew, one entry per CDR3 protein. The sample has about 640,000 distinct CDR3 sequences; 16% are singletons. Source: PBMCs from the stem cell graft donor, taken from the stem cell graft. All receptors come from a human donor who donated a stem cell graft to a child with acute myeloid leukemia.

This clonotype was detected ten times or more. CDR3 sequence: CASSRTGREAFF. The CDR3 nucleotides read TGTGCCAGCAGTAGGACAGGGCGTGAAGCTTTCTTT. The rearrangement uses TRBV6-1 and TRBJ1-1; 8 bases are shared with TRBD1. This CDR3 spans 12 amino acids. Trimming removed 5 bases from V and 7 bases from J; junction bases left unmatched: 3. The germline CDR1 and CDR2 sequences are MNHNS and SASEGT.

This rearrangement joins TRBV24-1 to TRBJ1-5; 9 nucleotides match TRBD1. After removal of 9 bases from V and 0 bases from J, the junction contained 5 bases not matched to a gene. CDR1 and CDR2 from the germline V gene are KGHDR and SFDVKD. The CDR3 covers 15 residues. The CDR3, as DNA: TGTGCCACCGGTTGGGACAGGGATAGCAATCAGCCCCAGCATTTT. Protein sequence: CATGWDRDSNQPQHF.

The rearrangement joins TRBV5-4 to TRBJ2-3; 13 nucleotides agree with TRBD2. The CDR3 runs 15 residues. CDR1 and CDR2 from the germline V gene are SGHNT and YYREEE (reference sequence). With V trimmed by 4 bases and J by 7 bases, 6 bases remained unmatched. CDR3 sequence (DNA): TGTGCCAGCAGCGTCACTAGCGGGGGGGCCAATACGCAGTATTTT. This codes for CASSVTSGGANTQYF.

This clonotype was detected many times. This chain joins TRBV7-2 and TRBJ2-7; weak D call: TRBD2 (6 bases). Germline V gives CDR1 SGHTA, CDR2 FQGNSA. The V and J ends lost 5 bases and 7 bases respectively, with 18 bases between them. The CDR3 contains 14 residues. CDR3: CASSPAGGDWEQYF. The CDR3 DNA sequence: TGTGCCAGCAGCCCGGCCGGCGGGGACTGGGAGCAGTACTTC.

This clonotype occurred many times. The V call is TRBV7-9, the J call TRBJ2-7; D is uncertain. The CDR3 is made up of 15 amino acids. The V end lost 0 bases, the J end lost 4 bases, and 13 bases lay between the germline ends. The germline V gene encodes CDR1 SEHNR and CDR2 FQNEAQ (reference sequence). The CDR3 DNA follows: TGTGCCAGCAGCTTAGCTATCGTGGCCGTTTACGAGCAGTACTTC. This codes for CASSLAIVAVYEQYF.